This T cell receptor beta chain was sequenced in a study of cytomegalovirus exposure and HLA in healthy donors. Study overall: An earlier analysis identified 117 million unique TCR beta sequences in 150 million to 200 million T cells.

In the PCR, 60 Vbeta and 13 Jbeta primers were used. Profiled with immunoSEQ multiplex PCR; TCRdb holds only in-frame clones, not every one. Of around 89,000 clones listed, 81% are singletons. Remarks on this clone: Its antigen is currently unknown.

Germline V gene data show CDR1 as MGHRA and CDR2 as YSYEKL. V shed 1 base, J shed 3 bases, and the junction held 9 bases outside the gene matches. The CDR3 has 19 amino acids. Study results and limitations: A few V segments could not be told apart, such as TRBV6-2 and TRBV6-3, and were left out. According to the study, some 160 TCR beta chains were cytomegalovirus-associated. Among immune exposure information, only CMV serostatus was available.

Sequenced input: PBMCs. The TCR was taken from a girl aged 2 to 10 in good health and CMV-seropositive. V gene TRBV4-1 combines with J gene TRBJ2-3; 14 bases line up with TRBD2. CDR3 nucleotide sequence: TGCGCCAGCAGCCAAGGACTAGCGGGAGGGTCGTTTCTGACAGATACGCAGTATTTT. Translation: CASSQGLAGGSFLTDTQYF.